This entry lists 24 T cell receptor beta chains sequenced from one sample in a study of identical twins. TCRdb ran MiXCR on the 5' RACE reads and lists one entry per CDR3 protein. The sample includes more than 1.5 million distinct CDR3 sequences, 25% to 35% seen only once; the top ten take 0.27%. Sequences were obtained from cord blood. The receptor set was obtained from a newborn girl in good health.

This sequence joins TRBV20-1 and TRBJ2-3; tentatively, D is TRBD1 or TRBD2 (6 bases each). The CDR3 has 12 residues. Germline V gene data show CDR1 as DFQATT and CDR2 as SNEGSKA (reference sequence). V was cut by 7 bases and J by 0 bases, with 8 bases left in between. CDR3 sequence reads: CSEGGSTDTQYF. CDR3 bases: TGCAGTGAAGGGGGGAGCACAGATACGCAGTATTTT.

The gene calls are TRBV5-5 and TRBJ1-5; D is ambiguous. The V end was cut by 4 bases, the J end by 4 bases, with 15 bases between. The germline gives CDR1 SGHKS, CDR2 YYEKEE (reference sequence). The CDR3 totals 15 residues. CDR3 residues: CASSKSNSINQPQHF. The CDR3, as DNA: TGTGCCAGCAGCAAAAGTAACAGTATAAATCAGCCCCAGCATTTT.

The chain is built from TRBV3-1 and TRBJ2-5; no clear D. CDR1 LGHDT and CDR2 YNNKEL come from the germline V gene (reference sequence). V was cut by 3 bases and J by 9 bases, with 8 bases left in between. The CDR3 runs 11 residues. CDR3 amino acids: CASSHLGSQYF. DNA for the CDR3: TGTGCCAGCAGCCATCTAGGTTCCCAGTACTTC.

A word on this clonotype: A much larger clone lies one base from this, so it may be a read error. This sequence joins TRBV2 and TRBJ2-1; perhaps TRBD1 as D (6 bases). TRBJ2-7 matches the DNA end more closely, so the J call is doubtful. CDR1 SNHLY and CDR2 FYNNEI come from the germline V gene. The CDR3 loop spans 12 amino acids. CDR3 coding DNA: TGTGCCAGCCAAACAGGGTACAATGAGCAGTACTTC. Protein sequence: CASQTGYNEQYF.

This clonotype was detected a few times. The genes are TRBV3-1 and TRBJ1-1; D is perhaps TRBD1 (6 bases). The CDR3 has 18 residues. The V gene lost 0 bases and the J gene lost 1 base, with 18 bases spanning the gap. The germline CDR1 and CDR2 sequences are LGHDT and YNNKEL (reference sequence). The CDR3 DNA follows: TGTGCCAGCAGCCAAGACTTGGGGAGGGGGAAGGGGAACACTGAAGCTTTCTTT. Its protein product is CASSQDLGRGKGNTEAFF.

V and J are TRBV20-1 and TRBJ2-1; a weak D match, TRBD2 (6 bases). V was clipped by 7 bases and J by 4 bases, with 14 bases between them. Germline CDR1 and CDR2: DFQATT and SNEGSKA (reference sequence). The CDR3 spans 13 residues. As DNA, the CDR3 is TGCAGTGTCCGGGAGTGGGGTTACAATGAGCAGTTCTTC. It encodes CSVREWGYNEQFF.

The CDR3 sequence is CASSQLIGGGYGYTF. CDR3 bases: TGCGCCAGCAGCCAACTTATAGGGGGCGGCTATGGCTACACCTTC. The V and J genes are TRBV4-1 and TRBJ1-2; 7 nucleotides align to TRBD1. J lost 4 bases, V lost 2 bases, and 7 bases had no gene match. The CDR3 totals 15 residues. Germline CDR1 MGHRA, CDR2 YSYEKL.

V usage is TRBV6-1 and J usage is TRBJ2-5; D is ambiguous. Trimming removed 4 bases from V and 5 bases from J, with 11 bases in between. CDR3 length: 13 residues. Germline lookup yields CDR1 MNHNS and CDR2 SASEGT. CDR3 sequence: CASSVRFEETQYF. The DNA of the CDR3 is TGTGCCAGCAGTGTACGATTCGAGGAGACCCAGTACTTC.

The V gene is TRBV4-1, the J gene TRBJ2-3, with 7 nucleotides matching TRBD2. The V gene's germline CDR1 is MGHRA and CDR2 YSYEKL. This CDR3 has 14 amino acids. Trimming cost V 2 bases and J 6 bases; bases outside gene matches: 5. CDR3 amino acids: CASSQLAVGDTQYF. DNA for the CDR3: TGCGCCAGCAGCCAACTAGCGGTGGGCGATACGCAGTATTTT.

The CDR3 sequence: CASSVRGPLYGYTF. CDR3 sequence (DNA): TGTGCCAGCAGTGTTCGGGGGCCCCTCTATGGCTACACCTTC. The chain couples TRBV2 to TRBJ1-2; possibly TRBD1 for D (6 bases). Trimming cost V 4 bases and J 4 bases, with 13 bases left between them. The CDR3 extends over 14 amino acids. Germline lookup yields CDR1 SNHLY and CDR2 FYNNEI.

The genes are TRBV4-1 and TRBJ2-2, with 10 bases matching TRBD2. The CDR3 has 15 amino acids. Germline CDR1 and CDR2: MGHRA and YSYEKL. Losses at the gene ends were 2 bases for V and 7 bases for J; bases not matched to a gene: 4. CDR3 loop: CASSQQLAGSGELFF. CDR3 bases: TGCGCCAGCAGCCAACAACTAGCGGGAAGCGGGGAGCTGTTTTTT.

This clonotype was seen a few times. The rearrangement links TRBV5-1 to TRBJ2-1; maybe TRBD1 (5 bases). CDR1 and CDR2 from the germline V gene are SGHRS and YFSETQ. The CDR3 is 15 amino acids. V gave up 6 bases and J gave up 0 bases, with 13 bases separating them. This chain's CDR3 is CASTKGWSSYNEQFF. The CDR3 DNA reads as TGCGCCAGCACCAAGGGGTGGAGCTCCTACAATGAGCAGTTCTTC.

V usage is TRBV6-1 and J usage is TRBJ1-4; D is unclear. Trimming left V 8 bases short and J 13 bases short, with 17 bases between. CDR3 size: 12 residues. In germline, CDR1 is MNHNS, CDR2 SASEGT. The CDR3 sequence: CASALVEDRLFF. CDR3 DNA sequence: TGTGCCAGCGCCCTGGTGGAGGATAGACTGTTTTTT.

This chain connects TRBV2 to TRBJ2-1, with D unclear. Germline CDR1 SNHLY, CDR2 FYNNEI. This CDR3 contains 13 residues. V gave up 7 bases and J gave up 1 base, with 8 bases separating them. The CDR3 region is CASTFWSYNEQFF. The CDR3 DNA sequence: TGTGCCAGCACATTTTGGTCCTACAATGAGCAGTTCTTC.

The chain recombines TRBV25-1 with TRBJ1-2; D remains ambiguous. Trimming stripped 7 bases from V and 7 bases from J, with 10 bases between. CDR1 and CDR2 from the germline V gene are MGHDK and SYGVNS. This CDR3 has 11 residues. CDR3 sequence reads: CASNGRAGYTF. The CDR3 DNA follows: TGTGCCAGCAACGGGAGGGCTGGCTACACCTTC.

The rearrangement joins TRBV20-1 to TRBJ2-7; the D is unclear. The germline CDR1 and CDR2 sequences are DFQATT and SNEGSKA (reference sequence). With 3 bases removed from V and 6 bases from J, the gap between germline ends came to 9 bases. The CDR3 is 11 amino acids. This CDR3 is CSASHPGEQYF. The CDR3 nucleotides read TGCAGTGCTAGTCATCCAGGCGAGCAGTACTTC.

With respect to this clonotype: An end of the junction differs from the germline gene, which may be a read error. The chain uses TRBV3-1 and TRBJ1-1; no clear D. There are 14 residues in the CDR3. Looked up from germline, CDR1 is LGHDT and CDR2 is YNNKEL (reference sequence). DNA of the CDR3: TGTGCCAGTAGCCAAGAAGTTTTGAACACTGAAGCTTTCTTT. It encodes CASSQEVLNTEAFF.

This clonotype was observed a few times. This CDR3 reads CASSPSGTGSNQPQHF. The CDR3, as DNA: TGCGCCAGCAGCCCCTCCGGGACAGGGAGCAATCAGCCCCAGCATTTT. The V gene is TRBV4-1, the J gene TRBJ1-5; TRBD1 matches 9 bases. This CDR3 region has 16 residues. Germline V CDR1 and CDR2: MGHRA, YSYEKL. With 4 bases clipped from V and 1 base from J, the junction kept 5 bases outside the gene matches.

The table lists this clonotype with a few counts. The genes are TRBV27 and TRBJ2-7, with D possibly matching TRBD2 (6 bases). This CDR3 spans 15 amino acids. V lost 2 bases and J 9 bases, leaving 20 bases between the germline ends. Germline V gene sequence: CDR1 MNHEY, CDR2 SMNVEV (reference sequence). The CDR3 nucleotides are TGTGCCAGCAGTTTAGGAGGGGTTGCCTACGAAGGGCAGTACTTC. Protein: CASSLGGVAYEGQYF.

The sample holds a few counts of this clonotype. The CDR3 nucleotides are TGCAGCGTTGCCCCAGGGACAGGGACCGGGGAGCTGTTTTTT. Residues: CSVAPGTGTGELFF. The chain has TRBV29-1 and TRBJ2-2; 9 bases are shared with TRBD1. V lost 4 bases to trimming and J lost 5 bases; unmatched junction nucleotides: 5. Germline V gives CDR1 SQVTM, CDR2 ANQGSEA. This CDR3 region has 14 residues.

This CDR3 reads CSVLAGGNYEQYF. The CDR3 DNA reads TGCAGTGTCCTAGCGGGGGGAAACTACGAGCAGTACTTC. This rearrangement joins TRBV20-1 to TRBJ2-7; TRBD2 aligns across 11 bases. Looked up from germline, CDR1 is DFQATT and CDR2 is SNEGSKA (reference sequence). The junction had 5 bases not matched to a gene; V was cut back by 7 bases and J by 3 bases. The CDR3 sequence is 13 residues long.

V is TRBV20-1 and J is TRBJ2-7; D gene ambiguous. This CDR3 is 13 amino acids long. Trimming took 6 bases from V and 2 from J, leaving 14 bases between them. Germline CDR1 reads DFQATT; CDR2 reads SNEGSKA (reference sequence). This CDR3 is CSAPAGTAYEQYF. The CDR3 coding sequence is TGCAGTGCCCCGGCCGGAACCGCCTACGAGCAGTACTTC.

This clonotype came up a few times. The V and J genes are TRBV7-9 and TRBJ1-6, with TRBD1 matching 7 bases. The CDR3 spans 17 residues. The V and J ends lost 4 bases and 0 bases, in that order; junction bases with no gene match: 6. Germline values: CDR1 SEHNR, CDR2 FQNEAQ (reference sequence). CDR3 in DNA: TGTGCCAGCAGCTCTAGGGGACAGAGCTCCTATAATTCACCCCTCCACTTT. Translated, it gives CASSSRGQSSYNSPLHF.

This chain joins TRBV10-3 and TRBJ1-1, with D perhaps TRBD1 (5 bases). The CDR3 is made up of 14 amino acids. The V end was cut by 3 bases, the J end by 1 base, with 9 bases between. Germline assignment: CDR1 ENHRY and CDR2 SYGVKD. Written as DNA, the CDR3 is TGTGCCATCAGTGAAGAGGGGCCGAACACTGAAGCTTTCTTT. This encodes CAISEEGPNTEAFF.